The rows below give T cell receptor beta chains drawn from one sample of a study of blood T cells in healthy people across ages. TCRdb ran MiXCR on the 5' RACE reads and lists one entry per CDR3 protein. The sample consists of just over 800,000 distinct CDR3 sequences, less than 80% of them appearing once. Specimen: blood. The receptors here all came from a man aged 25 to 45 in good health. Both conserved end residues are part of each CDR3.

cdr3_length j_call v_call cdr3_aa
12 TRBJ1-1 TRBV7-6 CASSATRAEAFF
15 TRBJ2-7 TRBV5-1 CASSPEPRDSYEQYF
15 TRBJ2-3 TRBV20-1 CSAPQAGLSADTQYF
12 TRBJ1-2 TRBV15 CATSRPPEGYTF
14 TRBJ2-7 TRBV7-8 CASSLPGTDYEQYF
17 NA TRBV7-2 CASSLSTSGGAGYEQYF
13 TRBJ2-1 TRBV29-1 CGFQGRVYNEQFF
14 TRBJ1-6 TRBV7-8 CASSDRSYNPPLHF
15 TRBJ2-1 TRBV5-1 CASSLDSGGNNEQFF
14 TRBJ1-1 TRBV4-1 CASTLGHRNTEAFF
16 TRBJ2-7 TRBV7-2 CASSLSPSGGGYEQYF
19 NA TRBV6-5 CASSYSMAGGTSVQETQYF
16 TRBJ2-3 TRBV6-2/TRBV6-3 CASSSGTSFSTDTQYF
15 TRBJ2-7 TRBV4-3 CASSRAGQGGHEQYF
12 TRBJ1-1 TRBV7-9 CASSFPFTEAFF
16 TRBJ1-1 TRBV9 CASSVGEGGPGTEAFF
14 NA TRBV7-2 CASSLESREETQYF
16 TRBJ2-1 TRBV7-9 CASSSPSASSYNEQFF
14 NA TRBV9 CASSVSRGVETQYF
16 TRBJ2-1 TRBV5-1 CASSLTVAGAYNEQFF
16 TRBJ2-3 TRBV12-3/TRBV12-4 CAGTMSGSGDRDTQYF
10 TRBJ2-6 TRBV7-9 CASSRGDLTF
12 TRBJ2-7 TRBV6-2/TRBV6-3 CASSRPSAEQYF
14 TRBJ2-1 TRBV7-8 CASSYRRGGHEQFF
14 TRBJ2-5 TRBV15 CATSRAVGEETQYF
15 TRBJ2-3 TRBV27 CASSKTGRSTDTQYF
14 TRBJ2-3 TRBV29-1 CSVEFLAGGYTQYF
19 NA TRBV21-1 CASSKGLKGGLAAQETQYF
18 TRBJ2-5 TRBV12-3/TRBV12-4 CASSPGTSRLVGQETQYF
16 TRBJ1-2 TRBV28 CASTSGRPPISYGYTF
17 TRBJ2-6 TRBV9 CASSVSGEGSGANVLTF
12 TRBJ2-4 TRBV5-6 CASSLRPGIQYF
15 TRBJ2-5 TRBV7-9 CASSLQTGPWETQYF
15 TRBJ2-7 TRBV3-1 CASATRRSDRDEQYF
14 TRBJ2-3 TRBV6-5 CASTRGGGPDTQYF
15 TRBJ2-1 TRBV10-2 CASSDPGLAGGEQFF
16 TRBJ2-1 TRBV18 CASSPGQTSSYNEQFF
12 TRBJ2-1 TRBV7-9 CASSPAPHEQFF
14 NA TRBV6-5 CASSYELGTYEQYF
16 TRBJ2-1 TRBV7-3 CASSGGRTGTYNEQFF
14 TRBJ2-1 TRBV18 CASSPPAGAYEQFF
14 TRBJ1-6 TRBV12-3/TRBV12-4 CASSLRDLNSPLHF
16 TRBJ2-6 TRBV4-3 CASSEQGDVGANVLTF
15 TRBJ2-1 TRBV20-1 CSAPSIGGDHNEQFF
14 TRBJ2-5 TRBV20-1 CSATLAGGGETQYF
14 TRBJ1-1 TRBV11-1 CASSLVPGRTEAFF
13 TRBJ1-1 TRBV15 CATSPREEEEAFF
15 TRBJ1-2 TRBV7-2 CASSYGQGVNYGYTF
15 TRBJ1-3 TRBV9 CASSQAVGPVNTIYF
17 TRBJ2-4 TRBV7-9 CASSSEGVPGGKNIQYF
14 TRBJ2-3 TRBV30 CAWAQRGGTDTQYF